This T cell receptor (beta chain) was sequenced in a study of technical replicates of blood from a handful of donors. The CDR3 consists of 15 residues. V gave up 4 bases and J gave up 5 bases; unmatched junction bases: 5. Per germline, CDR1 LGHNA and CDR2 YNFKEQ. Data came from immunoSEQ multiplex PCR; TCRdb stores just in-frame clones and leaves some out. The table shows over 45,000 clones, with 92% occurring only once. The source of this sequence is a human donor in good health. Some clones in this sample may be carry-over from other donors' samples. The source material was PBMCs. V usage is TRBV4-2 and J usage is TRBJ1-5, with 10 bases that match TRBD1. The CDR3 reads CASSLGTGEDQPQHF. The CDR3 DNA is TGTGCCAGCAGCCTAGGGACAGGGGAAGATCAGCCCCAGCATTTT.